The 27 T cell receptor beta chains below come from one sample, sequenced in a study of OX40 agonist ivuxolimab in advanced cancers. Sequencing was performed with immunoSEQ multiplex PCR; in TCRdb, only in-frame clones are kept and a portion is missing. This sample has roughly 68,000 clones, with roughly 88% found just once. Specimen: CD4+ or CD8+ T cells sorted from blood, collected in a trial of the OX40 agonist ivuxolimab. Receptors were obtained from an adult with an advanced solid tumor such as melanoma, head and neck, liver or kidney cancer.

The V and J genes are TRBV6-1 and TRBJ2-2, with TRBD1 matching over 7 bases. This CDR3 contains 16 residues. V shed 3 bases, J shed 4 bases, and the junction held 8 bases outside the gene matches. Germline V lookup: CDR1 MNHNS, CDR2 SASEGT. The CDR3, as DNA: TGTGCCAGCAGTGATTCGGGACAGCCTTTCACCGGGGAGCTGTTTTTT. It translates to CASSDSGQPFTGELFF.

This sequence joins TRBV5-1 and TRBJ2-5; D perhaps matches TRBD1 (6 bases). V was cut by 0 bases and J by 5 bases, with 11 bases left in between. The CDR3 is 14 residues long. From germline, CDR1 is SGHRS and CDR2 YFSETQ. The CDR3 sequence is CASSLGTEEETQYF. CDR3 nucleotide sequence: TGCGCCAGCAGCTTGGGGACAGAGGAGGAGACCCAGTACTTC. The full variable domain, its missing parts supplied by reference TRBV5-1 and TRBJ2-5, is KAGVTQTPRYLIKTRGQQVTLSCSPISGHRSVSWYQQTPGQGLQFLFEYFSETQRNKGNFPGRFSGRQFSNSRSEMNVSTLELGDSALYLCASSLGTEEETQYFGPGTRLLVL.

The chain uses TRBV19 and TRBJ2-2, with 11 bases matching TRBD1. The germline gives CDR1 LNHDA, CDR2 SQIVND (reference sequence). V lost 8 bases to trimming and J lost 6 bases; unmatched junction nucleotides: 5. The CDR3 totals 14 residues. The CDR3 sequence: CASAGTGGSGELFF. CDR3 coding DNA: TGTGCCAGTGCCGGGACAGGGGGTTCCGGGGAGCTGTTTTTT.

The chain recombines TRBV10-3 with TRBJ2-1, with 13 bases aligning to TRBD2. The CDR3 totals 14 residues. Germline-derived CDR1 and CDR2 are ENHRY and SYGVKD. V was clipped by 10 bases and J by 6 bases; unmatched bases: 6. The CDR3 is CASGLAGDVNEQFF. CDR3 DNA: TGTGCCAGCGGACTAGCGGGAGACGTCAATGAGCAGTTCTTC.

This rearrangement joins TRBV4-3 to TRBJ2-2; D possibly corresponds to TRBD1 (6 bases). CDR1 LGHNA and CDR2 YSLEER come from the germline V gene. Trimming cost V 0 bases and J 2 bases, with 10 bases left between them. This CDR3 contains 16 residues. The CDR3 region is CASSQDRGQNTGELFF. The CDR3 bases are TGCGCCAGCAGCCAAGATCGGGGACAAAACACCGGGGAGCTGTTTTTT.

Comment on this clone: Other nucleotide sequences from this sample produce the same CDR3. The chain combines TRBV11-2 with TRBJ2-1, with D unresolved. V gave up 0 bases and J gave up 7 bases, with 4 bases separating them. Germline loops: CDR1 SGHAT, CDR2 FQNNGV. This CDR3 is built from 12 residues. Written as DNA, the CDR3 is TGTGCCAGCAGCTTAGACGGGAATGAGCAGTTCTTC. Protein sequence: CASSLDGNEQFF.

J is TRBJ2-7 and V is TRBV11-2, with 8 bases aligning to TRBD2. V shed 5 bases, J shed 0 bases, and the junction held 6 bases outside the gene matches. Germline V lookup: CDR1 SGHAT, CDR2 FQNNGV. The CDR3 loop spans 15 amino acids. Here the CDR3 reads CASSPVAGRSYEQYF. For the CDR3, the DNA is TGTGCCAGCAGCCCGGTAGCGGGACGCTCCTACGAGCAGTACTTC. Full variable domain (missing parts from reference TRBV11-2 and TRBJ2-7): EAGVAQSPRYKIIEKRQSVAFWCNPISGHATLYWYQQILGQGPKLLIQFQNNGVVDDSQLPKDRFSAERLKGVDSTLKIQPAKLEDSAVYLCASSPVAGRSYEQYFGPGTRLTVT.

The chain uses TRBV11-2 and TRBJ2-7, with D possibly being TRBD2 (5 bases). Trimming took off 5 bases at V and 0 bases at J, with 14 bases between the two ends. The CDR3 sequence is 15 residues long. Germline lookup yields CDR1 SGHAT and CDR2 FQNNGV. CDR3 nucleotide sequence: TGTGCCAGCAGCCAGACTATCGGGGACTCCTACGAGCAGTACTTC. Its translation: CASSQTIGDSYEQYF.

This clone was seen once. The genes are TRBV15 and TRBJ2-7, with D perhaps matching TRBD2 (6 bases). Trimming left V 0 bases short and J 4 bases short, with 16 bases between. CDR3 length: 16 residues. Germline V CDR1 and CDR2: LNHNV, YYDKDF (reference sequence). CDR3 nucleotide sequence: TGTGCCACCAGCAGAGATGCCCCGAGCGGGCTTTACGAGCAGTACTTC. Translated, it gives CATSRDAPSGLYEQYF.

The chain recombines TRBV7-2 with TRBJ1-5, with D possibly matching TRBD1 (5 bases). CDR1 and CDR2 from the germline V gene are SGHTA and FQGNSA. The CDR3 is 15 residues long. V lost 2 bases, J lost 4 bases, and 12 bases lay in between. The chain's CDR3 is CASSLFGGTNQPQHF. CDR3 nucleotides: TGTGCCAGCAGCTTATTCGGGGGTACGAATCAGCCCCAGCATTTT.

This clone was seen a handful of times. The chain has TRBV21-1 and TRBJ1-2; the D call TRBD1 from the table was never checked on the DNA. TRBV21-1 is annotated as a pseudogene. This CDR3 region has 13 residues. This CDR3 reads CASSKTGQCGYTF. The CDR3 bases are TGTGCCAGCAGCAAGACCGGACAGTGTGGCTACACCTTC.

V usage is TRBV5-1 and J usage is TRBJ2-1; unclear D gene. The germline V gene has CDR1 SGHRS and CDR2 YFSETQ. The CDR3 runs 12 residues. With 4 bases removed from V and 14 bases from J, the gap between germline ends came to 16 bases. The CDR3 bases are TGCGCCAGCAGCATGGACCCACGGAGCGAGTTCTTC. This codes for CASSMDPRSEFF.

This clone has just a few counts. V is TRBV7-8 and J is TRBJ2-1; possibly TRBD2 for D (5 bases). V shed 0 bases and J shed 3 bases, with 9 bases lying between them. Looked up from germline, CDR1 is SGHVS and CDR2 is FQNEAQ. This CDR3 comprises 15 residues. In DNA, the CDR3 is TGTGCCAGCAGCTTAGCGAGCGGCCTCTACAATGAGCAGTTCTTC. Translating it yields CASSLASGLYNEQFF. The full variable domain, rest sourced from reference TRBV7-8 and TRBJ2-1, is GAGVSQSPRYKVAKRGQDVALRCDPISGHVSLFWYQQALGQGPEFLTYFQNEAQLDKSGLPSDRFFAERPEGSVSTLKIQRTQQEDSAVYLCASSLASGLYNEQFFGPGTRLTVL.

The chain joins TRBV6-5 to TRBJ1-4; D remains ambiguous. Germline assignment: CDR1 MNHEY and CDR2 SVGAGI. Trimming removed 5 bases from V and 7 bases from J, with 8 bases in between. This CDR3 has 12 residues. The CDR3 nucleotides read TGTGCCAGCAGTGGACCGTCTGAAAAACTGTTTTTT. It is translated as CASSGPSEKLFF.

The chain is built from TRBV19 and TRBJ2-3; D remains unclear. The ends were cut back, 4 bases at V and 6 bases at J, with 5 bases in the middle. Germline CDR1 reads LNHDA; CDR2 reads SQIVND (reference sequence). The CDR3 sequence is 11 residues long. The CDR3: CASSTADTQYF. The CDR3 DNA follows: TGTGCCAGTAGTACGGCTGATACGCAGTATTTT.

The CDR3 nucleotides read TGTGCCAGCAGCGCCCAGGGGAACCAGCCCCAGCATTTT. Protein: CASSAQGNQPQHF. This chain joins TRBV7-8 and TRBJ1-5; D is possibly TRBD1 (6 bases). The CDR3 runs 13 residues. The germline gives CDR1 SGHVS, CDR2 FQNEAQ. The V end was cut by 5 bases, the J end by 7 bases, with 12 bases between.

The chain has TRBV10-1 and TRBJ2-3; D gene uncertain. V lost 5 bases and J 1 base, leaving 13 bases between the germline ends. The CDR3 covers 15 residues. Germline V lookup: CDR1 WNHNN, CDR2 SYGVQD (reference sequence). The CDR3 region has the DNA TGCGCCAGCAGTCGAGAGCTGATCGGCACAGATACGCAGTATTTT. Translation gives CASSRELIGTDTQYF.

This clone has more than one count but fewer than ten. The rearrangement joins TRBV2 to TRBJ1-5; weak D call: TRBD1 (5 bases). There are 14 residues in the CDR3. Trimming pared 5 bases from V and 3 bases from J, leaving 11 bases between. Germline V gene lookup returns CDR1 SNHLY and CDR2 FYNNEI. The CDR3, as DNA: TGTGCCAGCAGTTGGGTCAGGGTCAATCAGCCCCAGCATTTT. It encodes CASSWVRVNQPQHF.

This clone is a singleton in its sample. This chain joins TRBV28 and TRBJ2-1; D remains ambiguous. The V and J ends lost 5 bases and 2 bases respectively, with 13 bases between them. Germline values: CDR1 MDHEN, CDR2 SYDVKM. This CDR3 contains 15 residues. The CDR3 sequence: CASSPVPPAYNEQFF. The CDR3 DNA reads TGTGCCAGCAGTCCGGTACCCCCGGCCTACAATGAGCAGTTCTTC. Full variable domain (remainder filled in from reference TRBV28 and TRBJ2-1): DVKVTQSSRYLVKRTGEKVFLECVQDMDHENMFWYRQDPGLGLRLIYFSYDVKMKEKGDIPEGYSVSREKKERFSLILESASTNQTSMYLCASSPVPPAYNEQFFGPGTRLTVL.

The genes are TRBV20-1 and TRBJ2-3; D gene unclear. The germline V gene encodes CDR1 DFQATT and CDR2 SNEGSKA (reference sequence). Trimming pared 2 bases from V and 6 bases from J, leaving 6 bases between. The CDR3 runs to 11 residues. DNA for the CDR3: TGCAGTGCTAGAATGGGGGATACGCAGTATTTT. Encoded protein: CSARMGDTQYF.

The chain recombines TRBV27 with TRBJ2-5; 13 nucleotides match TRBD2. CDR3 length: 18 residues. After removal of 6 bases from V and 4 bases from J, the junction contained 14 bases not matched to a gene. CDR1 is MNHEY and CDR2 is SMNVEV in the germline V gene (reference sequence). The DNA for the CDR3 is TGTGCCAGCAGCCCGGGACTAGCGGGGCCCAGGGGGTTAGAGACCCAGTACTTC. The encoded protein is CASSPGLAGPRGLETQYF.

The chain combines TRBV10-3 with TRBJ2-3; TRBD1 or TRBD2 may be the D gene (6 bases each). With 4 bases removed from V and 3 bases from J, the gap between germline ends came to 11 bases. This CDR3 is built from 14 residues. The germline V gene encodes CDR1 ENHRY and CDR2 SYGVKD. CDR3 coding DNA: TGTGCCATCAGTGCCCAGGGGAGGACAGATACGCAGTATTTT. Residues: CAISAQGRTDTQYF.

The chain uses TRBV7-8 and TRBJ1-2; D is undetermined. There are 13 residues in the CDR3. CDR1 is SGHVS and CDR2 is FQNEAQ in the germline V gene. V was clipped by 11 bases and J by 0 bases, with 13 bases between them. CDR3 sequence reads: CASGGRTNYGYTF. Here the CDR3 DNA reads TGTGCCTCAGGTGGGAGGACTAACTATGGCTACACCTTC.

This clone has just a few counts. V and J are TRBV15 and TRBJ1-1; tentatively, D is TRBD1 (5 bases). Trimming took 5 bases from V and 7 from J, leaving 11 bases between them. CDR1 LNHNV and CDR2 YYDKDF come from the germline V gene (reference sequence). This CDR3 contains 12 residues. CDR3: CATSFPQGEAFF. DNA of the CDR3: TGTGCCACCAGCTTTCCTCAGGGTGAAGCTTTCTTT.

This chain uses TRBV2 with TRBJ2-2; D unresolved. The CDR3 loop spans 14 amino acids. The germline V gene encodes CDR1 SNHLY and CDR2 FYNNEI. The germline V and J ends were trimmed by 6 bases and 2 bases, with 10 bases remaining between them. DNA of the CDR3: TGTGCCAGCAGAGAGAGCCGCAACACCGGGGAGCTGTTTTTT. Protein sequence: CASRESRNTGELFF.

This chain uses TRBV10-3 with TRBJ2-2; 10 nucleotides match TRBD2. Germline V gene sequence: CDR1 ENHRY, CDR2 SYGVKD. The CDR3 consists of 15 residues. The V gene end was trimmed by 7 bases and the J gene end by 3 bases; junction bases not matched to a gene: 5. CDR3 sequence (DNA): TGTGCCATCAAGGGACTAGCGACGGACACCGGGGAGCTGTTTTTT. It codes for CAIKGLATDTGELFF.

The chain couples TRBV5-6 to TRBJ1-2, with a tentative D call TRBD1 (6 bases). From germline, CDR1 is SGHDT and CDR2 YYEEEE. This CDR3 comprises 13 residues. V was clipped by 4 bases and J by 7 bases, with 14 bases between them. CDR3 protein: CASSPGTTGGYTF. CDR3 in DNA: TGTGCCAGCAGCCCCGGGACGACAGGTGGCTACACCTTC.